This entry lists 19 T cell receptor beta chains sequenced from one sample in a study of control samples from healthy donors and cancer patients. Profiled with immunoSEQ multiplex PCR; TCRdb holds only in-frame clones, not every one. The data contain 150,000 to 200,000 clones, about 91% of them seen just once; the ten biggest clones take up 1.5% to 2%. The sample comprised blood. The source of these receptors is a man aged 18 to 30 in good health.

DNA of the CDR3: TGTGCCAGTAGTATAGCACATGGAACTTCACCCCTCCACTTT. Residues: CASSIAHGTSPLHF. The rearrangement joins TRBV19 to TRBJ1-6; D not certain. Germline CDR1 and CDR2: LNHDA and SQIVND (reference sequence). V lost 1 base, J lost 9 bases, and 10 bases lay in between. This CDR3 comprises 14 residues.

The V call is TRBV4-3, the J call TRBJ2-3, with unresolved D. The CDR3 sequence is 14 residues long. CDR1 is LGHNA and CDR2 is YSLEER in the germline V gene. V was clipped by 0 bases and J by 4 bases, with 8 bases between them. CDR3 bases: TGCGCCAGCAGCCAAGAACCAGTCGCAGATACGCAGTATTTT. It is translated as CASSQEPVADTQYF.

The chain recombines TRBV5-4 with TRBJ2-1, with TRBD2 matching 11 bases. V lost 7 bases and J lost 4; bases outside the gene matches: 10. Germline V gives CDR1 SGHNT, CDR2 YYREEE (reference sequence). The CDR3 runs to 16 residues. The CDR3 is CASGTSGVRGYNEQFF. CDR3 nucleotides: TGTGCCAGCGGGACTAGCGGAGTCAGGGGATACAATGAGCAGTTCTTC.

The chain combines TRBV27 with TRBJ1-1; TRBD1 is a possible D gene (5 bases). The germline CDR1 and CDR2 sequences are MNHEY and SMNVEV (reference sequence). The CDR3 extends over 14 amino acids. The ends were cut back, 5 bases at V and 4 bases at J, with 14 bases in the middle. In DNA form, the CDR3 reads TGTGCCAGCAGTATCGGGGACGGGGGCACTGAAGCTTTCTTT. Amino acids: CASSIGDGGTEAFF.

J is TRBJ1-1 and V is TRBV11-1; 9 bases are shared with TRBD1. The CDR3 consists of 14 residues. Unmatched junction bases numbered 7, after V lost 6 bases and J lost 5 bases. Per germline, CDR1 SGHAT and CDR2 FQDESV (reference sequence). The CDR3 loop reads CASSRGTGKTEAFF. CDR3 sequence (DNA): TGTGCCAGCAGTCGCGGGACAGGGAAAACTGAAGCTTTCTTT.

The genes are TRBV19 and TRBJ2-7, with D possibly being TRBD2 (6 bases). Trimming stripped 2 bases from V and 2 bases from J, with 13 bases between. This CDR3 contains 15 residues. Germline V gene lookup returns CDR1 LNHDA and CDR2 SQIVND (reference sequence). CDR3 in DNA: TGTGCCAGTAGTATATATCGGGGGAAGACCTACGAGCAGTACTTC. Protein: CASSIYRGKTYEQYF.

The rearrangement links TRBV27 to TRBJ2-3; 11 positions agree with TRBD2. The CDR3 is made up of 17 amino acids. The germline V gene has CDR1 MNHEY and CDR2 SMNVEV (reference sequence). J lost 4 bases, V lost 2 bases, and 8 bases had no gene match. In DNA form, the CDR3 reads TGTGCCAGCAGTTTAGGGAGCCTAGCGGGGGGACCAGATACGCAGTATTTT. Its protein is CASSLGSLAGGPDTQYF.

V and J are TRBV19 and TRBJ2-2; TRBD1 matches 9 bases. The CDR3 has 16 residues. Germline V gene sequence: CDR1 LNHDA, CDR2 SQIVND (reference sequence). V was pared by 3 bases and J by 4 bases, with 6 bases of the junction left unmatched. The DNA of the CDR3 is TGTGCCAGTAGTATGGGACAGGGATCAGGCACCGGGGAGCTGTTTTTT. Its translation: CASSMGQGSGTGELFF. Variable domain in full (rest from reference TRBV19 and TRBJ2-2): DGGITQSPKYLFRKEGQNVTLSCEQNLNHDAMYWYRQDPGQGLRLIYYSQIVNDFQKGDIAEGYSVSREKKESFPLTVTSAQKNPTAFYLCASSMGQGSGTGELFFGEGSRLTVL.

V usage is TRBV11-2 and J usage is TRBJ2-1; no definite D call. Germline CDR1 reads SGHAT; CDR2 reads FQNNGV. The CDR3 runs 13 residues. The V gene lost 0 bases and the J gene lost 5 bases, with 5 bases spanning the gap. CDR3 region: CASSLDLHNEQFF. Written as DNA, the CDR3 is TGTGCCAGCAGCTTAGATCTCCACAATGAGCAGTTCTTC. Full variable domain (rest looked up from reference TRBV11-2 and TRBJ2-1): EAGVAQSPRYKIIEKRQSVAFWCNPISGHATLYWYQQILGQGPKLLIQFQNNGVVDDSQLPKDRFSAERLKGVDSTLKIQPAKLEDSAVYLCASSLDLHNEQFFGPGTRLTVL.

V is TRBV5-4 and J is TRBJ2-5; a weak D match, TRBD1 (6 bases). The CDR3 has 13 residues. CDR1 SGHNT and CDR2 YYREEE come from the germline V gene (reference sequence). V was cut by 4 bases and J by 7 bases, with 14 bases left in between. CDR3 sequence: CASSLGQTLTQYF. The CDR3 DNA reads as TGTGCCAGCAGCCTCGGACAGACCTTGACCCAGTACTTC.

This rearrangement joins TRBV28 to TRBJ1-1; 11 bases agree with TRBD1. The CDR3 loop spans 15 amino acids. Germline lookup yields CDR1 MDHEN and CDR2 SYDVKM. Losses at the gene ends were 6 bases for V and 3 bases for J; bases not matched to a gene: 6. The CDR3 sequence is CASRPDRGRHTEAFF. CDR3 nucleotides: TGTGCCAGCAGACCGGACAGGGGGCGGCACACTGAAGCTTTCTTT.

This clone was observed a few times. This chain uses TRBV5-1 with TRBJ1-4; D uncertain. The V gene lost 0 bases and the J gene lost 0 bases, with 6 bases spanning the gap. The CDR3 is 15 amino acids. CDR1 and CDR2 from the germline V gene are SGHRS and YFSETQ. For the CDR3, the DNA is TGCGCCAGCAGCTTGGGTGCTGCAACTAATGAAAAACTGTTTTTT. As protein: CASSLGAATNEKLFF.

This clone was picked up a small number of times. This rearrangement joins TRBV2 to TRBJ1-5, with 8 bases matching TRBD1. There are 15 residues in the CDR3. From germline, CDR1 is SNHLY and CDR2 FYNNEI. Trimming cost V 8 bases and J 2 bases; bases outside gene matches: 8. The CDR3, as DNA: TGTGCCAGCGAGACCGACAGGGGTGGCAATCAGCCCCAGCATTTT. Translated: CASETDRGGNQPQHF.

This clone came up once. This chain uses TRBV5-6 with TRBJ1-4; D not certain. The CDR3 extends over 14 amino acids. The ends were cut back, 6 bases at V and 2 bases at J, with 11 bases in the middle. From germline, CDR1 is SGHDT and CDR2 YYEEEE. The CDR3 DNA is TGTGCCAGCACGGGAGATCGGACTAATGAAAAACTGTTTTTT. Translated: CASTGDRTNEKLFF.

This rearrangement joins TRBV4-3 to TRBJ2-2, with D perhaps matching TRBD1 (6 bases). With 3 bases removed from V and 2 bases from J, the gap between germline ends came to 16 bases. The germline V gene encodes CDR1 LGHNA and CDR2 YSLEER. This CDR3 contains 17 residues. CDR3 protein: CASSQEPGTTNTGELFF. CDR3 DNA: TGCGCCAGCAGCCAGGAACCCGGGACAACAAACACCGGGGAGCTGTTTTTT.

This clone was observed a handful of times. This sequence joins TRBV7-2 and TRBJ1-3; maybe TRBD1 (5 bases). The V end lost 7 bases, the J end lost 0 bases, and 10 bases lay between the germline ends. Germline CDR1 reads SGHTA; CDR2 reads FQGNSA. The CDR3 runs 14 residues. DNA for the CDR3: TGTGCCAGCACCAGGGAGGGCTCTGGAAACACCATATATTTT. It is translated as CASTREGSGNTIYF.

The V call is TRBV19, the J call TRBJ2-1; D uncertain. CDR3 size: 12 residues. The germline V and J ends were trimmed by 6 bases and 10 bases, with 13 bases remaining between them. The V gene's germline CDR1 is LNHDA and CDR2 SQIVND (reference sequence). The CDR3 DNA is TGTGCCAGTAGCCTAGGGATTGGGGAGCAGTTCTTC. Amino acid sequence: CASSLGIGEQFF.

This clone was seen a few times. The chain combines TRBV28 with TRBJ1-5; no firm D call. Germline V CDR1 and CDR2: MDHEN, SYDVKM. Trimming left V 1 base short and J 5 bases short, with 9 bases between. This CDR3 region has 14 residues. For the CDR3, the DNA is TGTGCCAGCAGTTTATTAGTCGGGGATCAGCCCCAGCATTTT. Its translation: CASSLLVGDQPQHF.

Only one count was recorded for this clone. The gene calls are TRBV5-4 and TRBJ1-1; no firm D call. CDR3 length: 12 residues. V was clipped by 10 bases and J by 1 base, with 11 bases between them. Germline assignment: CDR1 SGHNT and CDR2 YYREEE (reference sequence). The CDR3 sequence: CAAQAENTEAFF. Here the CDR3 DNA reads TGTGCCGCCCAAGCGGAGAACACTGAAGCTTTCTTT.